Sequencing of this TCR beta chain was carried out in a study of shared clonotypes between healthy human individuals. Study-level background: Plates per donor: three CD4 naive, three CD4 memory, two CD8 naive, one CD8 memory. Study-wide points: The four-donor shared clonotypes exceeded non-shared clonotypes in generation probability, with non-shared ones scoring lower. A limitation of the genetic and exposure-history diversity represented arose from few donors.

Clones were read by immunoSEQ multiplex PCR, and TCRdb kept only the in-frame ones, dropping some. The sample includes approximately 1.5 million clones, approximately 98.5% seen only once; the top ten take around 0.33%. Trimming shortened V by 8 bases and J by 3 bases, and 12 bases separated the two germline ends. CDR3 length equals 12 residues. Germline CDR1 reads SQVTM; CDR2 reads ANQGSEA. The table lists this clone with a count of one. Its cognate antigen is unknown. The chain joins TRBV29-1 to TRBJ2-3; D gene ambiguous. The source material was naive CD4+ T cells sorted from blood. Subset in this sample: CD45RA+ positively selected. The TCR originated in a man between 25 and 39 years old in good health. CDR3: CSYVKETDTQYF. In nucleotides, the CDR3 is TGCAGCTACGTGAAGGAAACAGATACGCAGTATTTT.